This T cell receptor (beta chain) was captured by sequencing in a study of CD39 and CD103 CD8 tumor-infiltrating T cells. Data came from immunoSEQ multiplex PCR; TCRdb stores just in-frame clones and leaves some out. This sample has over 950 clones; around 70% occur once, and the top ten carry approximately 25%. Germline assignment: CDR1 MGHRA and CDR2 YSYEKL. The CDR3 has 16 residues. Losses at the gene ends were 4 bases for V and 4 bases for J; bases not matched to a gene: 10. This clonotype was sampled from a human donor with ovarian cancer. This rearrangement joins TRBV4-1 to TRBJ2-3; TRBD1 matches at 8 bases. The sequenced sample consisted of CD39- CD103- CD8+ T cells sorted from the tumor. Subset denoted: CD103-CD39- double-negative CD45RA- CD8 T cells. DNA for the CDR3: TGCGCCAGCAGCCTTCTGGGGGCAGGGGGCGCAGATACGCAGTATTTT. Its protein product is CASSLLGAGGADTQYF.